This T cell receptor beta chain was identified during a study of CD8 T cells in Susac syndrome. Study findings and constraints: It was acknowledged in the study that the number of individuals who were included in its TCR sequencing and HLA analysis was relatively small.

Germline trimming cut 4 bases from V and 4 bases from J; bases unmatched to any gene: 11. CDR3 size: 16 residues. Germline values: CDR1 MDHEN, CDR2 SYDVKM. As concerns this clonotype: What it binds is not known.

TCR beta sequencing covered blood CD8+ and CD4+ T cells. The CD8+ and CD4+ T cells were isolated magnetically using a negative isolation approach, whereas the TEMRA cells were enriched by FACS. Reverse transcription of roughly 0.5 to 1 ug RNA was performed with random hexamers. Amplification of TCR beta CDR3 across 54 Vbeta and 13 Jbeta was performed with immunoSEQ multiplex PCR. TCRdb passed the immunoSEQ multiplex PCR reads through MiXCR, listing each CDR3 protein once. This table has about 280,000 distinct CDR3 sequences, about 85% appearing once. The chain uses TRBV28 and TRBJ2-5; 8 nucleotides agree with TRBD2. The specimen sequenced was CD8+ T cells from PBMCs. This clonotype was obtained from a human donor with multiple sclerosis. CDR3 in amino acids: CASSSGERERGETQYF. In nucleotides, the CDR3 is TGTGCCAGCAGTTCCGGGGAGCGGGAGAGGGGAGAGACCCAGTACTTC.